This TCR beta chain stems from a study of blood T cell repertoires in COVID-19. About the study: The cDNA or gDNA used as material had been derived from T cells, B-cell-depleted T cells, or PBMCs.

Per the germline V gene, CDR1 is MDHEN and CDR2 is SYDVKM. The CDR3 loop spans 15 amino acids. V shed 4 bases, J shed 1 base, and the junction held 3 bases outside the gene matches. All recovered Cohort 3 donors got two negative PCRs, got clearance, or saw symptom resolution. In the authors' workflow: The authors estimated nucleated cell counts from reference gene primer amplification. Clones were sequenced by immunoSEQ multiplex PCR, and TCRdb holds only the in-frame ones, with some missing. The V and J calls and clone size come from that table; D and trimming were worked out from the DNA. The table includes hundreds of thousands of clones, around 88% detected once. Note on this clone: The same CDR3 is also encoded by other DNA sequences in this sample.

This sequence joins TRBV28 and TRBJ1-5, with 8 bases lining up with TRBD1. The sample comprised PBMCs or T cells enriched from blood (not recorded which). This receptor was taken from a woman between 35 and 50 years old who had recovered from COVID-19. The CDR3 DNA is TGTGCCAGCAGTTCAGGGGGCGGCAGCAATCAGCCCCAGCATTTT. Its translation: CASSSGGGSNQPQHF. The entire variable domain, with the rest obtained from reference TRBV28 and TRBJ1-5, is as follows: DVKVTQSSRYLVKRTGEKVFLECVQDMDHENMFWYRQDPGLGLRLIYFSYDVKMKEKGDIPEGYSVSREKKERFSLILESASTNQTSMYLCASSSGGGSNQPQHFGDGTRLSIL.